This T cell receptor (beta chain) was retrieved from a study of blood T cell repertoires in COVID-19. Study at large: Specimens from acute and convalescent COVID-19 originated in the United States, Italy and Spain. Sample material is recorded as cDNA or gDNA derived from T cells, B-cell-depleted T cells, or PBMCs.

In the original workflow: From reference gene primer amplification, estimates of nucleated cell counts were derived. TCRdb's table, derived via immunoSEQ multiplex PCR, lists solely in-frame clones and lacks some. The V and J calls and clone size are taken from that table; D and trimming were inferred from the DNA. There are about 110,000 clones in the sample; 70% to 90% occur only once, and 4% to 5% lies in the top ten. The CDR3 has 17 amino acids. This sequence originates from a human donor in a cohort sampled during active COVID-19. V and J are TRBV21-1 and TRBJ1-5; the table's D gene call, TRBD1, was not cross checked with the DNA. TRBV21-1 is classified as a pseudogene. The sequenced material came from peripheral blood. CDR3 loop: CASSNRDNRLPNQPQHF. CDR3 nucleotides: TGTGCCAGCAGCAATCGGGACAACAGACTCCCCAATCAGCCCCAGCATTTT.